This T cell receptor beta chain was obtained from a study of blood T cell repertoires in COVID-19. The Seattle patients joined while their infection was active and were tracked longitudinally afterward. The CDR3 is made up of 14 amino acids. Germline V gives CDR1 MNHEY, CDR2 SVGAGI. Trimming cost V 5 bases and J 1 base, with 10 bases left between them. This table comes from immunoSEQ multiplex PCR, and its TCRdb copy is limited to in-frame clones, with some not included. The profile covers 70,000 or so clones, with roughly four fifths appearing a single time and approximately 15% taken by the ten largest.

J is TRBJ2-3 and V is TRBV6-5, with TRBD1 as a possible D gene (5 bases). This receptor was identified in a man between 60 and 75 years old with COVID-19, enrolled during active disease. Sequenced material: peripheral blood. CDR3 in DNA: TGTGCCAGCAGTACATCCAGGGGCACAGATACGCAGTATTTT. Translation gives CASSTSRGTDTQYF.